A selection of T cell receptor beta chains follows, all from one sample in a study of T cells in placental villitis. The method was immunoSEQ multiplex PCR; TCRdb's version includes in-frame clones alone and lacks a portion of them. The sample has approximately 6,900 clones, around four fifths seen once. Sequenced input: placental tissue containing maternal and fetal cells. The receptors derive from a human patient with infectious villitis; the placental T cells may come from both mother and fetus. Both conserved end residues are part of each CDR3. The D gene is left open where the match is weak. Rows give clone size only sometimes, using once, few, many, or a class for an expanded clone.

V: TRBV7-9
size: few
D: .
J: TRBJ2-1
CDR3: CASRPGLNIDNEQFF

V: TRBV4-1
size: .
D: TRBD1
J: TRBJ1-4
CDR3: CASSPGTQGGEKLFF

V: TRBV5-1
size: .
D: .
J: TRBJ2-5
CDR3: CASSGGKETQYF

V: TRBV18
size: .
D: .
J: TRBJ2-7
CDR3: CTSSPLAISYEQYF

V: TRBV5-1
size: few
D: TRBD1
J: TRBJ2-2
CDR3: CASSLETGSKLFF

V: TRBV18
size: .
D: TRBD1
J: TRBJ1-2
CDR3: CASSQTDRVAYGYTF

V: TRBV4-3
size: .
D: .
J: TRBJ2-5
CDR3: CASSQVDLPQETQYF

V: TRBV19
size: .
D: TRBD2
J: TRBJ2-1
CDR3: CASSQLAGAYNEQFF

V: TRBV19
size: .
D: .
J: TRBJ1-1
CDR3: CASSMYRIYYTEAFF

V: TRBV7-8
size: .
D: .
J: TRBJ1-2
CDR3: CASSPHQGGYTF

V: TRBV7-9
size: few
D: .
J: TRBJ2-7
CDR3: CASSLVPGFPYEQYF

V: TRBV11-1
size: .
D: .
J: TRBJ1-4
CDR3: CASSLAGQDKLFF

V: TRBV2
size: .
D: .
J: TRBJ2-1
CDR3: CASSEVGKRAYNEQFF

V: TRBV2
size: .
D: .
J: TRBJ2-2
CDR3: CASSEVHGGNTGELFF

V: TRBV10-3
size: .
D: TRBD1
J: TRBJ2-7
CDR3: CAISERADRGPINEQYF

V: TRBV2
size: .
D: .
J: TRBJ2-1
CDR3: CASRGDRHRDHEQFF

V: TRBV2
size: .
D: .
J: TRBJ2-7
CDR3: CASSRDWNSYEQYF

V: TRBV6-5
size: once
D: .
J: TRBJ2-1
CDR3: CASSRSRDGQQFF

V: TRBV6-6
size: .
D: TRBD1
J: TRBJ1-3
CDR3: CASSRRDRGASSGNTIYF

V: TRBV2
size: .
D: TRBD1
J: TRBJ2-3
CDR3: CASSADRVFTDTQYF

V: TRBV11-2
size: .
D: TRBD2
J: TRBJ2-3
CDR3: CASLGWGGSTDTQYF

V: TRBV6-4
size: .
D: .
J: TRBJ1-2
CDR3: CASSDRVGGYTF

V: TRBV11-3
size: .
D: .
J: TRBJ2-3
CDR3: CASSLGLGDTQYF

V: TRBV4-1
size: .
D: .
J: TRBJ1-6
CDR3: CASSSPGTVPMNSPLHF

V: TRBV2
size: .
D: TRBD2
J: TRBJ2-7
CDR3: CASSDNPGLAYEQYF

V: TRBV27
size: .
D: .
J: TRBJ1-5
CDR3: CASSSKYNRVHQPQHF

V: TRBV20-1
size: .
D: .
J: TRBJ2-7
CDR3: CSASDGEQYF

V: TRBV5-6
size: .
D: .
J: TRBJ1-5
CDR3: CASSSTYSNQPQHF

V: TRBV28
size: once
D: TRBD2
J: TRBJ2-3
CDR3: CASSINTGTSGKTYTDTQYF